The present TCR beta chain was sequenced within a study of molecular identifiers for immune sequencing clone quantification (dated by TCRdb to about 2018). Study-wide context: In a replicate experiment, RNA from around 20,000 or 100,000 naive CD8 T cells was split into five aliquots, four of which were sequenced. This methods study used CD8 T cells to benchmark TCR RNA copy counting and molecular-identifier clustering-based TCR repertoire sequencing (MIDCIRS). What the work shows at the level of the full study, not this receptor alone: The naive libraries included spiked-in Jurkat TCR RNA (about 11 copies' worth), and this RNA is not part of the donor repertoire. Highly expanded clone sizes could be underestimated if identical TCR molecules share a barcode. In CMV-specific effector cells, clones with more than 20 RNA copies contained over 99% of molecules, whereas in naive cells such clones contained under 1% of molecules. Modeling indicated about 3 TCR RNA copies recovered per cell, compared with about 10 by digital PCR, which implies a capture efficiency of around 30%. Spiked-in Jurkat TCR RNA equal to a single cell's worth was reported to be detectable even within 1,100,000 naive CD8 T cells. When barcode sub-clustering was not used, chimeric consensus sequences inflated TCR diversity, with chimeras reaching as high as 47%.

With regard to this clonotype: Its antigen specificity is not known. A clone one base away is much larger, so this may be a read error.

Naive CD8 T cell libraries were made from roughly 21,000 to 960,000 sorted cells using 10%, 30% or 50% of purified RNA. On a BD FACSAria II, naive CD8 T cells were FACS-sorted as CD8+CD4-CCR7+CD45RA+ and collected into RLT Plus buffer. Roughly ten TCR copies' worth of Jurkat RNA were spiked into roughly 19,000-1,000,000 naive CD8 T cell samples to test detection sensitivity. CD8 T cells were enriched using RosetteSep CD8+ T Cell Enrichment Cocktail and Ficoll-Paque, and the enriched cells then underwent ACK red cell lysis. Spanning cysteine to phenylalanine, the CDR3 consists of 13 amino acids. The CDR3 DNA has 39 bases and is translated from base 1. The germline V gene (reference sequence) provides CDR1 DFQATT and CDR2 SNEGSKA. The library came from PCR. TCRdb records NextSeq 500 as the sequencer. Bulk TCR libraries were prepared as previously described, using TCR primers listed in Table S5. Total RNA was purified with the Qiagen AllPrep DNA/RNA kit. Before analysis, reads from multiple sequencing runs of one library were combined. The authors' analysis ran thus. Reads were retained only if the reads had an exact TCR constant sequence, and the retained reads were trimmed to 150 nt and grouped according to their 12-nt molecular barcodes. Reads within each barcode group were sub-clustered using a 15% Levenshtein threshold, and quality-weighted consensus sequences were constructed for each RNA molecule. Non-functional sequences were filtered out, along with any lower-count sequence sitting one edit away from another sequence. Barcode sub-clusters with fewer than 20% of the maximum read count were removed, based on fitting two negative binomial distributions. TCRdb's own reprocessing of the public reads used fastp at Q25 and MiXCR and kept productive beta chains. Rows with a matching CDR3 protein are joined into one entry that keeps the most common DNA and genes. These V and J calls rely on TCRdb rather than the paper's analysis. In this sample the table shows over 550,000 distinct CDR3 sequences, roughly 25% of which occur a single time. The ten largest clones represent about 0.78% of the sample.

The sequence came from a human donor in good health. Some libraries in this study had Jurkat cell RNA spiked in. The V and J segments used are TRBV20-1 and TRBJ2-7, with the D segment identity uncertain. What was sequenced was naive CD8+ T cells from blood, with Jurkat cell RNA spiked in. The cell subset or site label corresponds to: FACS-sorted CD8+CD4-CCR7+CD45RA+ naive T cells. Here the CDR3 is given as CSARGVSPYEQCF. The sequenced DNA is TGCAGTGCTAGAGGGGTCTCTCCATACGAGCAGTGCTTC.